The next 4 T cell receptor beta chains were all read from a single sample in a study of blood T cell repertoires in COVID-19. Clones were read by immunoSEQ multiplex PCR, and TCRdb kept only the in-frame ones, dropping some. The table lists around 150,000 clones, roughly 80% of them singletons. What was sequenced was peripheral blood. These receptors were obtained from a man between 60 and 70 years old who had recovered from COVID-19.

This clone was counted once. This chain connects TRBV4-1 to TRBJ2-3, with 12 nucleotides matching TRBD2. The V and J ends lost 0 bases and 6 bases, in that order; junction bases with no gene match: 7. The CDR3 sequence is 17 residues long. Germline V gives CDR1 MGHRA, CDR2 YSYEKL. The CDR3 protein is CASSQDNLAGGPDTQYF. CDR3 DNA: TGCGCCAGCAGCCAAGATAACCTAGCGGGGGGGCCGGATACGCAGTATTTT.

This chain joins TRBV19 and TRBJ2-1; 7 nucleotides align to TRBD1. CDR3 length equals 16 residues. Germline loops: CDR1 LNHDA, CDR2 SQIVND (reference sequence). V dropped 6 bases and J dropped 2; count of bases not matched to a gene: 10. The CDR3 spells CASSPQQGFPYNEQFF. In DNA, the CDR3 is TGTGCCAGTAGCCCGCAACAGGGGTTTCCCTACAATGAGCAGTTCTTC.

The chain employs TRBV6-4 and TRBJ1-2; D not certain. V lost 3 bases to trimming and J lost 6 bases, with 5 bases between them. CDR1 and CDR2 from the germline V gene are MRHNA and SNTAGT. The CDR3 runs 11 residues. The CDR3 DNA is TGTGCCAGCAGTGATGGCCATGGCTACACCTTC. This codes for CASSDGHGYTF.

The V call is TRBV3-1 (or the pseudogene TRBV3-2), the J call TRBJ2-3; 11 bases agree with TRBD2. This CDR3 spans 15 amino acids. Germline V gives CDR1 LGHDT, CDR2 YNNKEL (reference sequence). Germline trimming cut 5 bases from V and 5 bases from J; bases unmatched to any gene: 6. Written as DNA, the CDR3 is TGTGCCAGCAGCTCTAGCGGGAGGAGAGGAGATACGCAGTATTTT. Residues: CASSSSGRRGDTQYF.